Sequencing of this T cell receptor beta chain was carried out in a study of cytomegalovirus exposure and HLA in healthy donors. About this clone: Its antigen remains unknown.

The J segment lost 2 bases and the V segment lost 4 bases, leaving 6 bases of the junction unmatched. This CDR3 comprises 14 residues. Looked up from germline, CDR1 is SQVTM and CDR2 is ANQGSEA. Study-level findings and limits: Per published accounts, TCR beta sequences correctly predicted the HLA-A and HLA-B alleles of most subjects. When a later analysis was performed, an Asian-associated ancestry cluster reportedly had fewer N-insertions than the roughly 670-donor mean.

Primers: 60 Vbeta forward and 13 Jbeta reverse. Libraries were prepared by immunoSEQ multiplex PCR; TCRdb keeps only in-frame clonotypes and omits some of them. The sample lists about 130,000 clones, about 81% occurring once. The sequenced sample consisted of PBMCs. The rearrangement joins TRBV29-1 to TRBJ2-7, with 9 bases lining up with TRBD1. The source of this sequence is a woman aged 40 to 50 in good health and CMV-seropositive. The CDR3 bases are TGCAGCGTTGTGGGGGGGGACAGGGCCTACGAGCAGTACTTC. Protein product: CSVVGGDRAYEQYF.